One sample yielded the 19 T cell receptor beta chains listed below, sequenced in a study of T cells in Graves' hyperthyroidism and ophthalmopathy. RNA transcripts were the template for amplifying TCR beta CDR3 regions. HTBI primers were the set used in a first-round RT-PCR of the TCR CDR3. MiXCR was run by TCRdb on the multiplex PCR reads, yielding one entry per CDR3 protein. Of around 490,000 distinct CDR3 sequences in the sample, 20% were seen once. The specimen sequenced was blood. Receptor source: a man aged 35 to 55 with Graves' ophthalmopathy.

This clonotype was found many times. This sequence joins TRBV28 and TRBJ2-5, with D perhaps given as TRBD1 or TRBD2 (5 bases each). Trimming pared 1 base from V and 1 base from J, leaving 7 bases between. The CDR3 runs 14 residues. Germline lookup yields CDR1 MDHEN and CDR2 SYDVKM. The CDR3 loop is CASSLLGTQETQYF. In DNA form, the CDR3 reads TGTGCCAGCAGTTTATTAGGGACCCAAGAGACCCAGTACTTC.

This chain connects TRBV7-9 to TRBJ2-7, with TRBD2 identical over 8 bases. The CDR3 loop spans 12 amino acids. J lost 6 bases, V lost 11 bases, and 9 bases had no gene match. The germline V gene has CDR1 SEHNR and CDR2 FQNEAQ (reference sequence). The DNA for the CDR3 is TGTGCCGCGGGGGGAGCTCTCTGCGAGCAGTACTTC. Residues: CAAGGALCEQYF.

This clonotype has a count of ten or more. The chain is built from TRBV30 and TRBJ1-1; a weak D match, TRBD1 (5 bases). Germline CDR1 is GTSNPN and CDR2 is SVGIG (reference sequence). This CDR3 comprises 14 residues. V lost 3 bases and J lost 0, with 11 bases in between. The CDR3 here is CAWRGRPMNTEAFF. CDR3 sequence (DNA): TGTGCCTGGAGGGGACGACCGATGAACACTGAAGCTTTCTTT. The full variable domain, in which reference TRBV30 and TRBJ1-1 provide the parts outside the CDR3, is SQTIHQWPATLVQPVGSPLSLECTVEGTSNPNLYWYRQAAGRGLQLLFYSVGIGQISSEVPQNLSASRPQDRQFILSSKKLLLSDSGFYLCAWRGRPMNTEAFFGQGTRLTVV.

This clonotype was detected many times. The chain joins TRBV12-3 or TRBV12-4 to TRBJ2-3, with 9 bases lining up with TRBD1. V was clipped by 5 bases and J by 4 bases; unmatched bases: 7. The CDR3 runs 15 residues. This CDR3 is CASSTLQGAADTQYF. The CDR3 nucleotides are TGTGCCAGCAGTACCTTACAGGGGGCCGCAGATACGCAGTATTTT.

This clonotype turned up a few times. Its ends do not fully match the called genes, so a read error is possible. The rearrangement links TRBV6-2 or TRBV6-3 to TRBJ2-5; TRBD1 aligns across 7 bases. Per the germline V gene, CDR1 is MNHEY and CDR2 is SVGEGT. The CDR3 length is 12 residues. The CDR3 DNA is TGTGCCAGCAGTCCACAGGGGAATCGATTTAACTTC. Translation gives CASSPQGNRFNF.

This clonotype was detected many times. Here the CDR3 DNA reads TGTGCCAGCAGTGCGGGGGCGCGCGGGACTATGAACACTGAAGCTTTCTTT. Translation: CASSAGARGTMNTEAFF. The chain employs TRBV2 and TRBJ1-1; D possibly corresponds to TRBD1 (6 bases). This CDR3 is 17 amino acids long. The germline V gene has CDR1 SNHLY and CDR2 FYNNEI. The V and J ends lost 4 bases and 0 bases respectively, with 18 bases between them.

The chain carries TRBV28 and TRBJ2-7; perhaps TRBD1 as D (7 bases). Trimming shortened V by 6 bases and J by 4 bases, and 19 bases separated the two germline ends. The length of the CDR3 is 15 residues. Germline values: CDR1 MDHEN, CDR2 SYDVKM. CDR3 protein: CASSSGKAGGYEQYF. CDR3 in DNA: TGTGCCAGCAGCTCGGGCAAGGCAGGGGGGTACGAGCAGTACTTC. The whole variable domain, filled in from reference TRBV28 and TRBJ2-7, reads DVKVTQSSRYLVKRTGEKVFLECVQDMDHENMFWYRQDPGLGLRLIYFSYDVKMKEKGDIPEGYSVSREKKERFSLILESASTNQTSMYLCASSSGKAGGYEQYFGPGTRLTVT.

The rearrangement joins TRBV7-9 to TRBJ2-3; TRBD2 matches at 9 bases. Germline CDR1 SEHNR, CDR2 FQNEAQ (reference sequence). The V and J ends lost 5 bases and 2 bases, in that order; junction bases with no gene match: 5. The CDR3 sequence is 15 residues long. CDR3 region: CASSPAGGLTDTQYF. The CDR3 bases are TGTGCCAGCAGCCCAGCGGGGGGACTCACAGATACGCAGTATTTT.

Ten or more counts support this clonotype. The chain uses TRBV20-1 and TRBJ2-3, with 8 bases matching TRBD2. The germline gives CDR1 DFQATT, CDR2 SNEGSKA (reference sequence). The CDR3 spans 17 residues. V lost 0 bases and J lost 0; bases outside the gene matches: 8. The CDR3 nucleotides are TGCAGTGCTAGAGATCCTGGGGCTAGCGGGAGCACAGATACGCAGTATTTT. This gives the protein CSARDPGASGSTDTQYF.

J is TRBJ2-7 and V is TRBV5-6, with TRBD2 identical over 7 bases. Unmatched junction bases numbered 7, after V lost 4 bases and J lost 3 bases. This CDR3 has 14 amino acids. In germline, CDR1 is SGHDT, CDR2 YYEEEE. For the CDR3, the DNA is TGTGCCAGCAGCCCATCGACTAGCTTCTACGAGCAGTACTTC. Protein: CASSPSTSFYEQYF.

The CDR3 DNA follows: TGCGCCAGCAGCTTGGCCTCGACCGCCTACCAAGAGACCCAGTACTTC. Protein sequence: CASSLASTAYQETQYF. The chain has TRBV5-1 and TRBJ2-5; D not resolved. The ends were cut back, 0 bases at V and 0 bases at J, with 12 bases in the middle. Germline V gene data show CDR1 as SGHRS and CDR2 as YFSETQ. The CDR3 consists of 16 residues.

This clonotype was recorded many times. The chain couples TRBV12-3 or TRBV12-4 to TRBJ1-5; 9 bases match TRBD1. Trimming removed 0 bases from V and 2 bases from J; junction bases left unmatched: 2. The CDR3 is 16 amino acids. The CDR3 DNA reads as TGTGCCAGCAGTTTAGCGACAGGGGGAGGCAATCAGCCCCAGCATTTT. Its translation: CASSLATGGGNQPQHF.

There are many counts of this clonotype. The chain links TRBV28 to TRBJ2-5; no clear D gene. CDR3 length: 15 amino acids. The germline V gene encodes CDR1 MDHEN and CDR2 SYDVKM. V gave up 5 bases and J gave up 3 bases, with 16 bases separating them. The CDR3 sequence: CASSPPYKRKETQYF. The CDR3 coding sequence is TGTGCCAGCAGTCCCCCGTATAAGAGGAAAGAGACCCAGTACTTC.

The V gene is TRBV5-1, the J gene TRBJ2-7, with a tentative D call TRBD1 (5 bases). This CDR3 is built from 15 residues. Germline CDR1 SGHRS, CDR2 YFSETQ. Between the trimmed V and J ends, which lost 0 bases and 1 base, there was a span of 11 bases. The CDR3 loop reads CASSLGGQASYEQYF. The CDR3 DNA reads TGCGCCAGCAGCTTGGGCGGACAAGCTTCCTACGAGCAGTACTTC.

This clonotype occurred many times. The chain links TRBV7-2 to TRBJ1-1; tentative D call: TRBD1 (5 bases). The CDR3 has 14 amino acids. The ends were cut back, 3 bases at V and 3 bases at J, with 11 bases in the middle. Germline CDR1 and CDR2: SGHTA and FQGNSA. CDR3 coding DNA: TGTGCCAGCAGCTTCAATCCAGGGTACACTGAAGCTTTCTTT. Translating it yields CASSFNPGYTEAFF. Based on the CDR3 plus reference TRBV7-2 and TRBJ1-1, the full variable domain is GAGVSQSPSNKVTEKGKDVELRCDPISGHTALYWYRQSLGQGLEFLIYFQGNSAPDKSGLPSDRFSAERTGGSVSTLTIQRTQQEDSAVYLCASSFNPGYTEAFFGQGTRLTVV.

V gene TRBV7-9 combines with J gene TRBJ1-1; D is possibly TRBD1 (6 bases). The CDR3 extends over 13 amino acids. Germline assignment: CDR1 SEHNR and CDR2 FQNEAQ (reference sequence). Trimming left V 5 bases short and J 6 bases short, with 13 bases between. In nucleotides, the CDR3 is TGTGCCAGCAGCCAAGGGGGTGGGTCTGAAGCTTTCTTT. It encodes CASSQGGGSEAFF.

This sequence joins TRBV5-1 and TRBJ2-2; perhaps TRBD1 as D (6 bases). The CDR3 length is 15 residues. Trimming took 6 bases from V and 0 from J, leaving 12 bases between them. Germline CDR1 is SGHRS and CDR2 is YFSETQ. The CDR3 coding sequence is TGCGCCAGCATCGAGGACAGAACGAACACCGGGGAGCTGTTTTTT. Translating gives CASIEDRTNTGELFF.

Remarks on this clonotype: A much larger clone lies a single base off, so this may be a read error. The CDR3 DNA reads TGTGCCAGCAGTCGGTCGCTCCAAAACACTGAAACTTTCTTT. It is translated as CASSRSLQNTETFF. The chain couples TRBV5-5 to TRBJ1-1; D remains unclear. The CDR3 extends over 14 amino acids. In germline, CDR1 is SGHKS, CDR2 YYEKEE (reference sequence).

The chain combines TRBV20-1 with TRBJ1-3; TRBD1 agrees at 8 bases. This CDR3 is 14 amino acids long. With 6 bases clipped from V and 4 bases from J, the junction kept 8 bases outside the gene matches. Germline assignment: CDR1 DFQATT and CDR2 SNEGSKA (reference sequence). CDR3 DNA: TGCAGTGCCAAAAATGGACAGGGAGGAAACACCATATATTTT. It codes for CSAKNGQGGNTIYF.